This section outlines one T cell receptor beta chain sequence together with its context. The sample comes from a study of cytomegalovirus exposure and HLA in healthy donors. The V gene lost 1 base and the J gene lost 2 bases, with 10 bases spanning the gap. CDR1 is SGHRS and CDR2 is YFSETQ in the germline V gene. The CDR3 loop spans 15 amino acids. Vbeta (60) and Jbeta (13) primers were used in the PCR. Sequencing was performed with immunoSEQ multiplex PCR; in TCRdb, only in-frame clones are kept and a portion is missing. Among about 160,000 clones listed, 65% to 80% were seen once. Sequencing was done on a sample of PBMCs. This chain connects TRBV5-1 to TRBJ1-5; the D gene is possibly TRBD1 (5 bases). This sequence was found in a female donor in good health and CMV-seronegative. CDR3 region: CASSLSPGRNQPQHF. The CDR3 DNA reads TGCGCCAGCAGCTTGTCGCCAGGGCGCAATCAGCCCCAGCATTTT.